The rows below give T cell receptor beta chains drawn from one sample of a study of T cells in narcolepsy. Assay: immunoSEQ multiplex PCR; the TCRdb copy retains only in-frame clones and omits some. The repertoire includes 30,000 to 45,000 clones, roughly 88% of them detected once, and 1.5% to 2% sits in the top ten. The sample consisted of CD45RA- memory CD4+ T cells from PBMCs. These receptors came from a human donor with narcolepsy. Each CDR3 is given with its conserved first and last residue. D genes are given only for firm matches. The size entry is marked missing in some rows and otherwise reads once, few, many or a size class.

CDR3 | DNA | V | size | D | J
CASNRVNTGELFF | TGTGCCAGTAACCGAGTCAACACCGGGGAGCTGTTTTTT | TRBV2 | . | . | TRBJ2-2
CASASGSYNEQFF | TGTGCCAGCGCTAGCGGCTCCTACAATGAGCAGTTCTTC | TRBV28 | . | TRBD2 | TRBJ2-1
CASSLRQETETQYF | TGTGCCAGCAGCCTGCGACAGGAGACGGAGACCCAGTACTTC | TRBV7-9 | . | . | TRBJ2-5
CASSQAAGTLLYGYTF | TGCGCCAGCAGCCAAGCGGCAGGAACTCTACTCTATGGCTACACCTTC | TRBV4-3 | . | . | TRBJ1-2
CASSPGGGNSPLHF | TGTGCCAGCAGCCCAGGAGGTGGGAATTCACCCCTCCACTTT | TRBV5-4 | . | . | TRBJ1-6
CASSRPQGGPNEQFF | TGTGCCAGCAGCCGCCCCCAGGGGGGCCCCAATGAGCAGTTCTTC | TRBV6-6 | . | . | TRBJ2-1
CASSSVWNSPLHF | TGTGCCAGCAGTTCTGTCTGGAATTCACCCCTCCACTTT | TRBV28 | . | . | TRBJ1-6
CASSEDTGAYGYTF | TGTGCCAGCAGTGAAGATACAGGGGCCTATGGCTACACCTTC | TRBV2 | . | TRBD1 | TRBJ1-2
CASSKDRGKNTIYF | TGTGCCAGCAGCAAGGACAGGGGGAAAAACACCATATATTTT | TRBV2 | . | TRBD1 | TRBJ1-3
CASTLAWGGTATNEQFF | TGTGCCAGCACCCTAGCTTGGGGGGGGACCGCCACGAATGAGCAGTTCTTC | TRBV7-9 | . | TRBD2 | TRBJ2-1
CASSQDKVQGGSGANVLTF | TGCGCCAGCAGCCAAGATAAGGTCCAGGGTGGGTCTGGGGCCAACGTCCTGACTTTC | TRBV4-1 | . | . | TRBJ2-6
CASSKGHLESATNKKLFF | TGTGCCAGCAGCAAGGGACACCTAGAATCGGCAACTAATAAAAAACTGTTTTTT | TRBV11-3 | . | . | TRBJ1-4
CASSLGGFGNTIYF | TGTGCCAGCAGCTTGGGGGGTTTTGGAAACACCATATATTTT | TRBV5-4 | . | . | TRBJ1-3
CASGLVMREYEQYF | TGTGCTAGTGGTTTGGTAATGAGGGAATACGAGCAGTACTTC | TRBV12-5 | once | . | TRBJ2-7
CASSLGGAQSHATNEKLFF | TGTGCCAGCAGCTTGGGGGGAGCACAGAGCCATGCAACTAATGAAAAACTGTTTTTT | TRBV11-3 | . | . | TRBJ1-4
CASDPGGRSYEQYF | TGTGCCAGCGATCCCGGCGGGAGGTCCTACGAGCAGTACTTC | TRBV28 | . | TRBD2 | TRBJ2-7
CASSPGTVYNSPLHF | TGCGCCAGCAGCCCGGGGACCGTATATAATTCACCCCTCCACTTT | TRBV4-1 | . | . | TRBJ1-6
CASGSVLVGGYTF | TGTGCTAGTGGTTCCGTTCTAGTAGGTGGCTACACCTTC | TRBV12-5 | . | . | TRBJ1-2
CASRGSSGANVLTF | TGTGCCAGCAGGGGGAGCTCTGGGGCCAACGTCCTGACTTTC | TRBV2 | . | . | TRBJ2-6
CASGTLGGPTYNEQFF | TGTGCTAGTGGGACCCTTGGCGGCCCCACCTACAATGAGCAGTTCTTC | TRBV12-5 | . | . | TRBJ2-1
CASSEGVTRRGAFF | TGTGCCAGCAGTGAAGGGGTCACCCGGCGAGGAGCTTTCTTT | TRBV6-1 | . | . | TRBJ1-1
CASSLAGTSSSGQYF | TGTGCCAGCAGCTTAGCCGGGACTAGCTCTTCTGGGCAGTACTTC | TRBV11-2 | . | TRBD2 | TRBJ2-7
CASSPRGGQGYEQYF | TGTGCCAGCAGCCCCCGTGGGGGACAGGGCTACGAGCAGTACTTC | TRBV7-9 | . | TRBD1 | TRBJ2-7
CASSFSYNEQFF | TGTGCCAGCAGCTTCTCTTACAATGAGCAGTTCTTC | TRBV7-2 | once | . | TRBJ2-1
CASSFDGGGTDTQYF | TGTGCCAGCTCCTTTGATGGCGGGGGGACAGATACGCAGTATTTT | TRBV11-1 | once | TRBD2 | TRBJ2-3
CASSRQGGNQPQHF | TGTGCCAGCAGTCGACAGGGCGGCAATCAGCCCCAGCATTTT | TRBV6-5 | . | TRBD1 | TRBJ1-5
CASSHDTGTGNYGYTF | TGTGCCAGCAGCCACGACACCGGGACAGGGAACTATGGCTACACCTTC | TRBV5-5 | . | TRBD1 | TRBJ1-2
CASSLVSGRSNEKLFF | TGCGCCAGCAGCTTGGTATCTGGACGTTCTAATGAAAAACTGTTTTTT | TRBV5-1 | . | . | TRBJ1-4
CSAAVPDRVNTGELFF | TGCAGCGCCGCCGTCCCGGACAGAGTAAACACCGGGGAGCTGTTTTTT | TRBV29-1 | . | . | TRBJ2-2
CASSLIPPGGASGNTIYF | TGTGCCAGCAGCTTAATCCCCCCCGGGGGCGCCTCTGGAAACACCATATATTTT | TRBV7-8 | . | . | TRBJ1-3
CASSQVRETQYF | TGTGCCAGCAGCCAAGTCAGGGAGACCCAGTACTTC | TRBV4-2 | once | . | TRBJ2-5
CASSQEYTEYDEQFF | TGCGCCAGCAGCCAAGAATATACAGAGTATGATGAGCAGTTCTTC | TRBV4-3 | . | . | TRBJ2-1
CASSVHPTTTYEQYF | TGTGCCAGCAGCGTACACCCCACTACTACATACGAGCAGTACTTC | TRBV9 | . | . | TRBJ2-7
CASTLGGTGAKNIQYF | TGTGCCAGCACCCTCGGGGGGACTGGGGCCAAAAACATTCAGTACTTC | TRBV11-2 | . | TRBD2 | TRBJ2-4
CASSLIATNTGELFF | TGTGCCAGCAGCTTAATCGCCACGAACACCGGGGAGCTGTTTTTT | TRBV7-9 | . | . | TRBJ2-2
CASSDRDRPSSYNSPLHF | TGCGCCAGCAGCGACCGGGACAGGCCGAGCTCCTATAATTCACCCCTCCACTTT | TRBV5-1 | . | TRBD1 | TRBJ1-6
CASSLAGVGETQYF | TGTGCCAGCAGCTTGGCCGGGGTTGGGGAGACCCAGTACTTC | TRBV5-4 | . | . | TRBJ2-5
CASSPADRGNPYEQYF | TGTGCCAGCAGCCCAGCGGACAGGGGCAACCCCTACGAGCAGTACTTC | TRBV13 | . | TRBD1 | TRBJ2-7
CAWSVRGAGRAFF | TGTGCCTGGAGTGTACGAGGGGCCGGTAGAGCTTTCTTT | TRBV30 | . | . | TRBJ1-1
CASSPGGTSGEIETQYF | TGTGCCAGCAGCCCCGGGGGGACTAGCGGGGAAATAGAGACCCAGTACTTC | TRBV7-9 | . | TRBD2 | TRBJ2-5
CASRSPGTGSNEQFF | TGTGCCAGCAGATCCCCCGGGACAGGGAGCAATGAGCAGTTCTTC | TRBV7-2 | . | TRBD1 | TRBJ2-1
CASSFSGPHSGNTIYF | TGTGCCAGCAGCTTTTCGGGACCGCACTCTGGAAACACCATATATTTT | TRBV5-4 | once | . | TRBJ1-3
CASSLSGGRVRETQYF | TGTGCCAGCAGCCTTTCGGGGGGGAGAGTGCGAGAGACCCAGTACTTC | TRBV7-2 | . | TRBD2 | TRBJ2-5
CASSLLGLPGTDTQYF | TGTGCCAGCAGCTTACTTGGCCTCCCTGGCACAGATACGCAGTATTTT | TRBV7-4 | . | . | TRBJ2-3
CASSESRQVGEKLFF | TGTGCCAGCAGTGAATCGAGACAGGTCGGTGAAAAACTGTTTTTT | TRBV2 | . | . | TRBJ1-4
CASSTGVSYNSPLHF | TGTGCCAGCAGCACAGGGGTCTCCTATAATTCACCCCTCCACTTT | TRBV9 | . | TRBD1 | TRBJ1-6
CASSPRTGYEQYF | TGTGCCAGTAGCCCTAGGACAGGATACGAGCAGTACTTC | TRBV19 | . | TRBD1 | TRBJ2-7
CASSEAGRGDF | TGTGCCAGCAGTGAAGCCGGCCGAGGAGATTTT | TRBV6-1 | few | . | TRBJ1-5
CASSPTERVKSSTEAFF | TGCGCCAGCAGCCCCACCGAGAGGGTTAAGAGCAGCACTGAAGCTTTCTTT | TRBV4-1 | . | . | TRBJ1-1
CASSRDREVYGYTF | TGTGCCAGCTCCCGGGACAGGGAAGTCTATGGCTACACCTTC | TRBV2 | . | TRBD1 | TRBJ1-2
CASSPGQNTEAFF | TGTGCCAGCAGCCCCGGACAGAACACTGAAGCTTTCTTT | TRBV11-2 | . | . | TRBJ1-1
CAWNADSSYNSPLHF | TGTGCCTGGAATGCAGACAGCTCCTATAATTCACCCCTCCACTTT | TRBV30 | . | . | TRBJ1-6